The rows below give T cell receptor beta chains drawn from one sample of a study of shared T cell receptors in the human thymus. Profiling relied on immunoSEQ multiplex PCR, and the TCRdb table lists in-frame clones only, not all of them. The table lists over 350,000 clones, 85% to 95% of them singletons. Material for sequencing was thymocytes. These receptors were taken from a human donor. CDR3s include the opening cysteine and the closing phenylalanine or tryptophan. D genes are given only for firm matches. Size is stated for part of the rows, as once, few or many counts, or as a class when the clone is expanded.

J	size	V	D	CDR3	DNA
TRBJ2-3	-	TRBV6-5	-	CASSYDFTSSTDTQYF	TGTGCCAGCAGTTACGACTTCACCTCTAGCACAGATACGCAGTATTTT
TRBJ2-7	-	TRBV4-3	TRBD1	CASSQEQGANEQYF	TGCGCCAGCAGCCAAGAACAGGGGGCCAACGAGCAGTACTTC
TRBJ1-2	-	TRBV5-1	-	CASSFGTDAYYGYTF	TGCGCCAGCAGCTTTGGAACGGATGCTTACTATGGCTACACCTTC
TRBJ2-5	-	TRBV27	-	CASGTGTRYQETQYF	TGTGCCAGTGGTACCGGGACACGATACCAAGAGACCCAGTACTTC
TRBJ2-4	-	TRBV5-1	-	CASSFVQGNFDIQYF	TGCGCCAGCAGCTTTGTACAGGGAAATTTCGACATTCAGTACTTC
TRBJ2-1	-	TRBV27	TRBD2	CASSLSRGDSGRAGYEQFF	TGTGCCAGCAGTTTATCGAGGGGCGATAGCGGGAGGGCCGGATATGAGCAGTTCTTC
TRBJ2-7	-	TRBV5-4	-	CASRKGEGEQYF	TGTGCCAGCAGGAAGGGTGAGGGCGAGCAGTACTTC
TRBJ1-3	once	TRBV4-3	-	CASSQDRSSGNTIYF	TGCGCCAGCAGCCAAGACCGAAGCTCTGGAAACACCATATATTTT
TRBJ1-5	-	TRBV28	TRBD1	CASRGGQGDQPQHF	TGTGCCAGCAGGGGGGGACAGGGCGATCAGCCCCAGCATTTT
TRBJ2-1	-	TRBV18	TRBD1	CASSPAGRQGHNEQFF	TGTGCCAGCTCACCGGCCGGGCGACAGGGGCACAATGAGCAGTTCTTC
TRBJ2-7	-	TRBV28	-	CASRDSGIFPEYF	TGTGCCAGCAGGGACTCCGGGATCTTCCCGGAGTACTTC
TRBJ2-1	-	TRBV27	TRBD2	CASRGLAAYNEQFF	TGTGCCAGCCGTGGACTAGCGGCCTACAATGAGCAGTTCTTC
TRBJ2-2	-	TRBV7-2	-	CASSQTVGGGELFF	TGTGCCAGCAGCCAGACGGTAGGCGGCGGGGAGCTGTTTTTT
TRBJ2-7	-	TRBV28	TRBD2	CASSSRTSGPYEQYF	TGTGCCAGCAGTTCCCGGACTAGCGGGCCCTACGAGCAGTACTTC
TRBJ2-7	-	TRBV5-1	TRBD1	CASSGKGQDYEQYF	TGCGCCAGCAGCGGAAAGGGACAGGACTACGAGCAGTACTTC
TRBJ2-2	-	TRBV27	-	CASMRPKNTGELFF	TGTGCCAGTATGAGACCCAAAAACACCGGGGAGCTGTTTTTT
TRBJ1-2	-	TRBV7-6	TRBD1	CASSLARTGGARDGYTF	TGTGCCAGCAGCTTAGCGAGGACAGGGGGCGCTAGAGATGGCTACACCTTC